A selection of T cell receptor beta chains follows, all from one sample in a study. MiXCR, applied by TCRdb to the 5' RACE reads, yields one record per CDR3 protein. The sample holds 9,500 to 15,000 distinct CDR3 sequences; roughly 51% are singletons and the top ten take 12%. Input material: tumor-infiltrating Tregs sorted from the breast tumor. The receptors originated from a female donor with breast cancer. Both conserved end residues are trimmed from each CDR3. The order of the fields is V gene, CDR3 protein.

V: TRBV5-5
CDR3: ASSLAGPTSPLH

V: TRBV7-8
CDR3: ASSSYSRASNTQY

V: TRBV10-3
CDR3: AISESRNTEAF

V: TRBV2
CDR3: ASSGVAGGSGNEQF

V: TRBV5-1
CDR3: ASRPAGMNTEAF

V: TRBV29-1
CDR3: SVHTPVGNTDTQY

V: TRBV29-1
CDR3: SVGNGLDTDTQY

V: TRBV4-2
CDR3: ASSPGVGPNIQY

V: TRBV12-3/TRBV12-4
CDR3: ASERQGLTGELF

V: TRBV5-1
CDR3: ASSLGNEKLF

V: TRBV5-1
CDR3: ASSLGTGGGEQF

V: TRBV12-3/TRBV12-4
CDR3: ASSPARLSYGYT

V: TRBV2
CDR3: ATQITGGNSPLH

V: TRBV7-2
CDR3: ASSSRLAGLNEQF

V: TRBV7-3
CDR3: ASSASGSLNEQF

V: TRBV4-3
CDR3: ASSQDGQGGQPQH

V: TRBV28
CDR3: ASSYLKGSYNEQF

V: TRBV20-1
CDR3: SARLTGDKSSYEQY

V: TRBV4-3
CDR3: ASSQDKLPLDTGELF

V: TRBV20-1
CDR3: SATDGDQPQH

V: TRBV12-3/TRBV12-4
CDR3: ATGGVGTPLH

V: TRBV10-3
CDR3: AISEGDGDTDTQY

V: TRBV7-2
CDR3: ASSGGSRDEQF

V: TRBV7-3
CDR3: ASSSSLADTQY

V: TRBV27
CDR3: ASSFWSTGELF

V: TRBV4-3
CDR3: ASSHQDRFGNEQF

V: TRBV5-5
CDR3: ASSLLLRTGNTDTQY

V: TRBV4-1
CDR3: ASSQDRDVSYNEQF

V: TRBV15
CDR3: ATSTRQAQETQY

V: TRBV6-1
CDR3: ASSVSGQFLSEQY

V: TRBV4-3
CDR3: ASSQRDGGNQPQH

V: TRBV20-1
CDR3: SAIRSEAF

V: TRBV6-6
CDR3: ASSFYRGTQY

V: TRBV20-1
CDR3: SALSRDRAYEQY

V: TRBV29-1
CDR3: SFTTGSGYT

V: TRBV7-3
CDR3: ASSLSSGGSYEQY

V: TRBV20-1
CDR3: SARDYGLRAAYEPY

V: TRBV5-1
CDR3: ASMMDLETQY

V: TRBV20-1
CDR3: SAGSGSSYNEQS

V: TRBV20-1
CDR3: SVISTDTQY

V: TRBV5-1
CDR3: ASSLVISGSSYNEQF

V: TRBV29-1
CDR3: SVDLNLYGYT

V: TRBV5-1
CDR3: ASSLADNQETQY

V: TRBV29-1
CDR3: SVMGARENEQF

V: TRBV7-2
CDR3: ASSLSPRGSYEQY

V: TRBV4-3
CDR3: ASSQEGGKAGTVTYNEQF

V: TRBV5-1
CDR3: ASSLAGDGYT

V: TRBV7-9
CDR3: ASSFDAPDTQY

V: TRBV10-3
CDR3: ATKSTGDNQPQH

V: TRBV12-3/TRBV12-4
CDR3: ASSLNGYYGYT

V: TRBV4-3
CDR3: ASSQDLRDTEAF

V: TRBV7-2
CDR3: ASSLSRGQVQPQH

V: TRBV20-1
CDR3: SASNSGRPKGITEAF

V: TRBV4-2
CDR3: ASSQEEPGLAEF

V: TRBV28
CDR3: ASGGVTPYNEQF

V: TRBV7-9
CDR3: ASVAPETQY

V: TRBV3-1
CDR3: ASSQLAGALVVGELF

V: TRBV6-5
CDR3: ASSYADWAGKETQY

V: TRBV7-2
CDR3: ASSITGDSGNTIY